The present T cell receptor (beta chain) was sequenced within a study of shared clonotypes between healthy human individuals. Overall study context: Each donor's CD4 naive and CD4 memory cells filled three plates apiece, CD8 naive two, and CD8 memory one.

Nashville, Tennessee was home to all donors, each a Caucasian adult. This table comes from immunoSEQ multiplex PCR, and its TCRdb copy is limited to in-frame clones, with some not included. The profile covers approximately 340,000 clones, with about 70% appearing a single time and roughly a tenth taken by the ten largest. This clonotype was obtained from a man younger than 40 in good health. Sequenced sample: memory CD4+ T cells sorted from blood. The subset denotes: CD45RA-negative fraction.

The CDR3 sequence is CASSRDRGPEQYF. DNA for the CDR3: TGTGCCAGCAGCCGGGACAGGGGGCCAGAACAGTACTTC. The chain links TRBV2 to TRBJ2-7; 12 bases align to TRBD1. CDR3 size: 13 residues. V trimming: 6 bases; J trimming: 10 bases; junction bases outside the gene matches: 7. In germline, CDR1 is SNHLY, CDR2 FYNNEI.